This T cell receptor (beta chain) was sequenced during a study of T cell responses to AZD1222 COVID-19 vaccine. General study points: Females outnumbered males among donors, who were mostly white British; clonal diversity was possibly underestimated. Repertoires in all cases were sampled only once the peak T cell response had passed.

In the case of this clone: Its antigen is still unknown.

Data came from immunoSEQ multiplex PCR; TCRdb stores just in-frame clones and leaves some out. The table lists about 160,000 clones, about 90% of them singletons, with around 4.4% in the top ten. With 5 bases clipped from V and 2 bases from J, the junction kept 5 bases outside the gene matches. Germline values: CDR1 MNHEY, CDR2 SVGEGT. The CDR3 contains 15 residues. The chain has TRBV6-2 or TRBV6-3 and TRBJ2-7; 11 bases fit TRBD1. This specimen consisted of peripheral blood, obtained on day 0 of MenACWY control vaccination. The sequence derives from an adult in good health. This CDR3 reads CASSRRTGGTYEQYF. DNA for the CDR3: TGTGCCAGCAGTCGACGGACAGGGGGCACCTACGAGCAGTACTTC.